This T cell receptor (beta chain) was recorded in a study of radiotherapy plus CTLA-4 blockade in lung cancer. As for the study in general: Objective responses were seen in about a sixth of patients, disease control in approximately 30%.

The study treated chemo-refractory metastatic non-small-cell lung cancer patients with focal radiation plus ipilimumab CTLA-4 blockade. The repertoire was sequenced with immunoSEQ multiplex PCR; TCRdb's copy has only in-frame clones and lacks some. The table shows 70,000 to 95,000 clones, with around 86% occurring only once. Findings and limits, study-wide: With interferon-beta, early dynamics of blood T cell clones were reported to best predict response. Tumor-derived TCR clones expanded in blood after radiotherapy plus ipilimumab.

Concerning this clone itself: Its antigen is unidentified.

Sequences were derived from peripheral blood, sampled from a patient treated with radiotherapy plus ipilimumab. This sequence originates from a human donor with non-small cell lung cancer that progressed on radiotherapy plus ipilimumab.

DNA for the CDR3: TGTGCCAGCAGTTTGAGTCGGGACAGCAACACCGGGGAGCTGTTTTTT. This codes for CASSLSRDSNTGELFF. V and J are TRBV27 and TRBJ2-2, with 7 bases matching TRBD1. The V gene end was trimmed by 3 bases and the J gene end by 2 bases; junction bases not matched to a gene: 6. This CDR3 is built from 16 residues. The germline gives CDR1 MNHEY, CDR2 SMNVEV (reference sequence).